These 9 T cell receptor beta chains were sequenced from one sample in a study of blood T cell repertoires in COVID-19 (dated by TCRdb to between 2020 and 2021). The library was prepared using the immunoSEQ multiplex PCR assay. As stored in TCRdb, this immuneACCESS dataset retains in-frame rearrangements with V and J assigned. A fraction of the clones does not appear; measured against another copy, unresolved V genes explain less than half of the discrepancy, and the remainder lacks a known reason. The sample profile shows roughly 260,000 clones; 75% to 90% of them were found once. Clones ranked in the top ten supply roughly 2.2% of the sample. Source material: peripheral blood. Source of these receptors: a woman in her forties or fifties who had recovered from COVID-19.

The rearrangement joins TRBV28 to TRBJ1-5; possible D gene TRBD1, 5 bases. Trimming shortened V by 1 base and J by 2 bases, and 6 bases separated the two germline ends. Germline loops: CDR1 MDHEN, CDR2 SYDVKM. There are 14 residues in the CDR3. The CDR3 sequence: CASSLSTGNQPQHF. CDR3 coding DNA: TGTGCCAGCAGTTTATCGACAGGCAATCAGCCCCAGCATTTT.

The chain has TRBV9 and TRBJ2-7; TRBD1 matches 8 bases. CDR1 and CDR2 (germline): SGDLS, YYNGEE. Germline trimming cut 3 bases from V and 4 bases from J; bases unmatched to any gene: 9. The CDR3 extends over 15 amino acids. Here the CDR3 DNA reads TGTGCCAGCAGCGCCAGACAGGGGAAAAGATACGAGCAGTACTTC. This sequence encodes CASSARQGKRYEQYF.

This clone came up many times. This chain uses TRBV14 with TRBJ1-4, with 9 bases lining up with TRBD1. Germline CDR1 and CDR2: SGHDN and FVKESK. Trimming at V came to 4 bases and at J to 6 bases, leaving 12 bases not matched to a gene. The CDR3 loop spans 17 amino acids. The CDR3 sequence is CASSRTGARLWDEKLFF. The CDR3 nucleotides are TGTGCCAGCAGCCGGACAGGGGCGAGACTATGGGATGAAAAACTGTTTTTT.

The chain uses TRBV29-1 and TRBJ1-1, with D possibly matching TRBD1 (6 bases). Trimming shortened V by 8 bases and J by 2 bases, and 15 bases separated the two germline ends. Germline V lookup: CDR1 SQVTM, CDR2 ANQGSEA. The CDR3 has 13 residues. The CDR3 region is CSLWTELNTEAFF. For the CDR3, the DNA is TGCAGCCTCTGGACAGAACTTAACACTGAAGCTTTCTTT. The full variable domain, in which reference TRBV29-1 and TRBJ1-1 provide the parts outside the CDR3, is SAVISQKPSRDICQRGTSLTIQCQVDSQVTMMFWYRQQPGQSLTLIATANQGSEATYESGFVIDKFPISRPNLTFSTLTVSNMSPEDSSIYLCSLWTELNTEAFFGQGTRLTVV.

The CDR3, as DNA: TGTGCCAGCAGCGTAGATAACAGGGGGCTGACGGGCTACACCTTC. This translates into CASSVDNRGLTGYTF. V and J are TRBV9 and TRBJ1-2, with 9 bases fitting TRBD1. Germline CDR1 is SGDLS and CDR2 is YYNGEE. V gave up 0 bases and J gave up 8 bases; unmatched junction bases: 8. This CDR3 spans 15 amino acids.

The chain joins TRBV7-2 to TRBJ2-1; 9 nucleotides agree with TRBD2. J lost 3 bases, V lost 0 bases, and 3 bases had no gene match. This CDR3 comprises 16 residues. Germline values: CDR1 SGHTA, CDR2 FQGNSA. CDR3 DNA: TGTGCCAGCAGCTTAGCGCGGGGGGGGTACTACAATGAGCAGTTCTTC. Protein product: CASSLARGGYYNEQFF.

V is TRBV30 and J is TRBJ1-1; a weak D match, TRBD1 (6 bases). This CDR3 is 15 amino acids long. The V and J ends lost 2 bases and 1 base respectively, with 14 bases between them. The germline V gene encodes CDR1 GTSNPN and CDR2 SVGIG (reference sequence). Here the CDR3 reads CAWSPPTGRNTEAFF. In nucleotides, the CDR3 is TGTGCCTGGAGTCCCCCGACAGGCCGGAACACTGAAGCTTTCTTT.

The rearrangement joins TRBV10-2 to TRBJ1-6; D gene uncertain. V lost 2 bases and J 17 bases, leaving 16 bases between the germline ends. This CDR3 comprises 13 residues. Germline CDR1 and CDR2: WSHSY and SAAADI. CDR3 protein: CASSERLAGGFHF. Here the CDR3 DNA reads TGCGCCAGCAGTGAGAGACTGGCGGGTGGTTTCCACTTT.

This clone was observed a handful of times. This chain connects TRBV5-1 to TRBJ1-2; D unresolved. Trimming removed 4 bases from V and 2 bases from J, with 12 bases in between. The CDR3 loop spans 14 amino acids. Germline V gives CDR1 SGHRS, CDR2 YFSETQ. The CDR3 region has the DNA TGCGCCAGCAGCCCGGAGAGGGCCAACTATGGCTACACCTTC. Translation: CASSPERANYGYTF.